The 29 T cell receptor beta chains below all came from one sample that was sequenced in a study of T-cell reconstitution after alpha-beta-depleted transplantation in children listed by TCRdb under 2016. The library was made by PCR. Sequencing used an Illumina HiSeq 2500. TCR library preparation used molecular barcoding, with unique molecular identifiers applied to normalize quantification of the TCRbeta repertoire. The public reads were reanalyzed by TCRdb: fastp trimming at Q25, MiXCR alignment, in-frame beta chains only. Each CDR3 protein appears once, grouped with its most common genes and DNA. The table for this sample lists about 78,000 distinct CDR3 sequences; roughly 14% of them were counted only once. 25% to 35% of the sample comes from the top ten. The treatment or condition label corresponds to: allogeneic hematopoietic cell transplantation with graft depleted of TCRalphabeta T cells and CD19 B cells.

Material: PBMCs, mostly from graft donor cells, obtained 180 days after TCRalphabeta/CD19-depleted stem cell transplant. These receptors were collected from a male patient aged 2-10 years who had a stem cell transplant for acute lymphoblastic leukemia, so the T cells may come from the graft donor.

The CDR3 nucleotides read TGTGCCAGCAGTGAGCCTCCCCGGGTAGCGCGCTACCAAGAGACCCAGTACTTC. Its translation is CASSEPPRVARYQETQYF. V is TRBV2 and J is TRBJ2-5; weak D call: TRBD2 (5 bases). The CDR3 is 18 amino acids. V lost 3 bases, J lost 0 bases, and 20 bases lay in between. Germline V gives CDR1 SNHLY, CDR2 FYNNEI.

The gene calls are TRBV12-3 or TRBV12-4 and TRBJ2-3; D may be TRBD2 (7 bases). The CDR3 spans 17 residues. V lost 0 bases and J lost 5, with 18 bases in between. This CDR3 reads CASSLALIGGAIDTQYF. DNA for the CDR3: TGTGCCAGCAGTTTAGCGCTAATAGGGGGGGCTATAGATACGCAGTATTTT.

The sample holds a few counts of this clonotype. The rearrangement links TRBV5-1 to TRBJ2-7; perhaps D is TRBD1 or TRBD2 (5 bases each). Germline loops: CDR1 SGHRS, CDR2 YFSETQ. The CDR3 has 16 amino acids. The ends were cut back, 2 bases at V and 4 bases at J, with 19 bases in the middle. Here the CDR3 reads CASSFRGNQGNYEQYF. The DNA of the CDR3 is TGCGCCAGCAGCTTCCGGGGTAACCAGGGCAATTACGAGCAGTACTTC.

A few counts support this clonotype. This chain connects TRBV12-3 or TRBV12-4 to TRBJ1-1, with TRBD1 as a possible D gene (5 bases). Trimming removed 5 bases from V and 3 bases from J, with 10 bases in between. The CDR3 extends over 13 amino acids. CDR3 in amino acids: CASSPSGYTEAFF. The CDR3 DNA reads TGTGCCAGCAGTCCCTCAGGGTACACTGAAGCTTTCTTT.

The chain employs TRBV6-2 or TRBV6-3 and TRBJ2-3; perhaps TRBD2 as D (5 bases). Germline V lookup: CDR1 MNHEY, CDR2 SVGEGT. This CDR3 spans 15 amino acids. V was trimmed by 6 bases and J by 8 bases, leaving 21 bases between them. The CDR3 sequence is CASRSETFRRTTQYF. CDR3 DNA: TGTGCCAGCAGATCCGAAACTTTCAGGAGGACTACGCAGTATTTT.

This clonotype occurred a few times. The genes are TRBV20-1 and TRBJ2-7; D is ambiguous. Deletions cut 1 base from V and 3 bases from J, with 7 bases between. CDR3 length: 12 residues. Germline V CDR1 and CDR2: DFQATT, SNEGSKA (reference sequence). The CDR3: CSARVPNYEQYF. The CDR3 region has the DNA TGCAGTGCTAGAGTCCCGAACTACGAGCAGTACTTC.

The CDR3 DNA is TGCAGTGCTAGAGCTGAAGCTTTCTTT. It specifies CSARAEAFF. This chain joins TRBV20-1 and TRBJ1-1; no definite D call. Germline V gene data show CDR1 as DFQATT and CDR2 as SNEGSKA (reference sequence). V shed 1 base and J shed 6 bases, with 0 bases lying between them. The CDR3 has 9 residues.

The chain uses TRBV16 and TRBJ1-1; D uncertain. Germline lookup yields CDR1 KGHSY and CDR2 FQNENV. V lost 1 base and J 4 bases, leaving 4 bases between the germline ends. There are 12 residues in the CDR3. This CDR3 is CASSQWGTEAFF. In DNA, the CDR3 is TGTGCCAGCAGCCAATGGGGCACTGAAGCTTTCTTT.

The sample holds a few counts of this clonotype. CDR3 in DNA: TGTGCCAGCACGATGGGACAAATGAACACTGAAGCTTTCTTT. Translating gives CASTMGQMNTEAFF. This chain uses TRBV11-2 with TRBJ1-1; D is possibly TRBD1 (6 bases). In germline, CDR1 is SGHAT, CDR2 FQNNGV. V lost 7 bases and J 0 bases, leaving 12 bases between the germline ends. This CDR3 comprises 14 residues.

The V gene is TRBV15, the J gene TRBJ1-1; no reliable D call. From germline, CDR1 is LNHNV and CDR2 YYDKDF (reference sequence). Trimming pared 3 bases from V and 8 bases from J, leaving 13 bases between. This CDR3 comprises 13 residues. CDR3 residues: CATSSSPSEEAFF. CDR3 in DNA: TGTGCCACCAGCAGCTCTCCTTCGGAGGAAGCTTTCTTT.

This chain uses TRBV6-2 or TRBV6-3 with TRBJ2-4; D call uncertain. V was pared by 2 bases and J by 6 bases, with 5 bases between. Germline CDR1 is MNHEY and CDR2 is SVGEGT. The CDR3 consists of 12 residues. CDR3 DNA: TGTGCCAGCAGTTACGGCCCAAACATTCAGTACTTC. Encoded protein: CASSYGPNIQYF.

The rearrangement uses TRBV29-1 and TRBJ2-7; 7 positions match TRBD1. This CDR3 contains 14 residues. Germline lookup yields CDR1 SQVTM and CDR2 ANQGSEA. V lost 6 bases, J lost 0 bases, and 8 bases stayed unmatched. This CDR3 is CSVLPDRNSYEQYF. As DNA, the CDR3 is TGCAGCGTCTTACCGGACAGGAACTCCTACGAGCAGTACTTC.

The table lists this clonotype with a few counts. V usage is TRBV6-5 and J usage is TRBJ1-1, with 7 bases lining up with TRBD1. CDR1 and CDR2 from the germline V gene are MNHEY and SVGAGI. The CDR3 spans 16 residues. V trimming: 2 bases; J trimming: 0 bases; junction bases outside the gene matches: 6. CDR3 bases: TGTGCCAGCAGTTACGACAGGGTGTCCGTGAACACTGAAGCTTTCTTT. Translating gives CASSYDRVSVNTEAFF.

V gene TRBV20-1 combines with J gene TRBJ2-7, with D uncertain. V was cut by 0 bases and J by 0 bases, with 12 bases left in between. The germline gives CDR1 DFQATT, CDR2 SNEGSKA (reference sequence). This CDR3 comprises 15 residues. CDR3 region: CSARDGRASSYEQYF. CDR3 DNA: TGCAGTGCTAGAGATGGAAGGGCGTCCTCCTACGAGCAGTACTTC.

The table lists this clonotype with many counts. The CDR3, as DNA: TGTGCCAGCAGCGTCAAACCCGCGGGGGATGCTAACTATGGCTACACCTTC. It encodes CASSVKPAGDANYGYTF. V is TRBV9 and J is TRBJ1-2; D possibly corresponds to TRBD1 (5 bases). CDR1 and CDR2 (germline): SGDLS, YYNGEE. Between the trimmed V and J ends, which lost 2 bases and 0 bases, there was a span of 17 bases. The CDR3 is 17 amino acids. The whole variable domain, remainder taken from reference TRBV9 and TRBJ1-2, is DSGVTQTPKHLITATGQRVTLRCSPRSGDLSVYWYQQSLDQGLQFLIQYYNGEERAKGNILERFSAQQFPDLHSELNLSSLELGDSALYFCASSVKPAGDANYGYTFGSGTRLTVV.

The chain employs TRBV30 and TRBJ1-1; tentative D call: TRBD1 (5 bases). This CDR3 is 11 amino acids long. V lost 7 bases, J lost 4 bases, and 10 bases lay in between. CDR1 GTSNPN and CDR2 SVGIG come from the germline V gene (reference sequence). The CDR3 here is CAFDGGTEAFF. DNA for the CDR3: TGTGCCTTTGACGGGGGCACTGAAGCTTTCTTT.

The genes are TRBV12-3 or TRBV12-4 and TRBJ1-6; D unresolved. Between the trimmed V and J ends, which lost 5 bases and 0 bases, there was a span of 14 bases. The CDR3 has 17 residues. As DNA, the CDR3 is TGTGCCAGCAGTCGAAGGACCGCGAGCTCCTATAATTCACCCCTCCACTTT. Its translation is CASSRRTASSYNSPLHF.

This rearrangement joins TRBV7-9 to TRBJ2-5; D perhaps matches TRBD1 (6 bases). Germline V lookup: CDR1 SEHNR, CDR2 FQNEAQ (reference sequence). The CDR3 length is 13 residues. V shed 5 bases and J shed 5 bases, with 12 bases lying between them. In nucleotides, the CDR3 is TGTGCCAGCAGCCCACAGGGAGCCGAGACCCAGTACTTC. It translates to CASSPQGAETQYF.

Ten or more counts support this clonotype. V gene TRBV30 combines with J gene TRBJ1-5; D call uncertain. Between the trimmed V and J ends, which lost 1 base and 7 bases, there was a span of 11 bases. Germline CDR1 reads GTSNPN; CDR2 reads SVGIG (reference sequence). The CDR3 extends over 13 amino acids. The CDR3 is CAWSDAGPQPQHF. The CDR3 DNA is TGTGCCTGGAGTGACGCGGGTCCCCAGCCCCAGCATTTT.

This clonotype was seen more than once but under ten times. The chain has TRBV5-1 and TRBJ2-7; D may match TRBD1 or TRBD2 (5 bases each). The CDR3 consists of 15 residues. Germline-derived CDR1 and CDR2 are SGHRS and YFSETQ. The ends were cut back, 0 bases at V and 2 bases at J, with 12 bases in the middle. The CDR3 protein is CASSLGGGPPYEQYF. For the CDR3, the DNA is TGCGCCAGCAGCTTGGGTGGGGGTCCCCCCTACGAGCAGTACTTC. The variable domain in full, with the rest retrieved from reference TRBV5-1 and TRBJ2-7, is KAGVTQTPRYLIKTRGQQVTLSCSPISGHRSVSWYQQTPGQGLQFLFEYFSETQRNKGNFPGRFSGRQFSNSRSEMNVSTLELGDSALYLCASSLGGGPPYEQYFGPGTRLTVT.

This clonotype was picked up many times. The V and J genes are TRBV29-1 and TRBJ2-2, with a tentative D call TRBD2 (7 bases). The CDR3 contains 17 residues. Germline lookup yields CDR1 SQVTM and CDR2 ANQGSEA. V gave up 5 bases and J gave up 1 base, with 20 bases separating them. The CDR3 region is CSVREARGAQNTGELFF. CDR3 bases: TGCAGCGTTCGGGAGGCCCGGGGGGCCCAGAACACCGGGGAGCTGTTTTTT.

This clonotype was recorded a few times. This chain joins TRBV5-1 and TRBJ2-7; TRBD1 agrees at 7 bases. V gave up 5 bases and J gave up 0 bases; unmatched junction bases: 8. Germline CDR1 is SGHRS and CDR2 is YFSETQ. This CDR3 is built from 15 residues. The chain's CDR3 is CASSFIPGGSYEQYF. The CDR3 DNA is TGCGCCAGCAGTTTTATCCCAGGGGGCTCCTACGAGCAGTACTTC.

This clonotype has ten or more counts. The chain couples TRBV20-1 to TRBJ2-3; a weak D match, TRBD1 (6 bases). Trimming took 6 bases from V and 4 from J, leaving 14 bases between them. The CDR3 runs 13 residues. Germline CDR1 DFQATT, CDR2 SNEGSKA (reference sequence). The CDR3 loop reads CSALKDSPDTQYF. In DNA form, the CDR3 reads TGCAGTGCCTTAAAGGACAGTCCAGATACGCAGTATTTT.

This rearrangement joins TRBV7-9 to TRBJ2-3, with D perhaps TRBD2 (5 bases). CDR1 is SEHNR, CDR2 FQNEAQ, per germline (reference sequence). V gave up 6 bases and J gave up 0 bases, with 13 bases separating them. This CDR3 contains 15 residues. CDR3 amino acids: CASSLASRSTDTQYF. The CDR3 bases are TGTGCCAGCAGTCTAGCTAGCCGGAGCACAGATACGCAGTATTTT.

V gene TRBV12-3 or TRBV12-4 combines with J gene TRBJ2-1; 11 bases are shared with TRBD1. Trimming took 2 bases from V and 7 from J; bases not matched to a gene: 4. This CDR3 contains 15 residues. For the CDR3, the DNA is TGTGCCAGCAGTTTATTGGGACAGGGGGTGAATGAGCAGTTCTTC. It codes for CASSLLGQGVNEQFF.

This clonotype has a count of ten or more. The chain recombines TRBV7-9 with TRBJ2-5, with TRBD1 matching 8 bases. The length of the CDR3 is 15 residues. The germline gives CDR1 SEHNR, CDR2 FQNEAQ (reference sequence). V shed 5 bases and J 2 bases; nucleotides not matched to a gene: 7. CDR3 bases: TGTGCCAGCAGCGTAGACAGGGGCCTTCAAGAGACCCAGTACTTC. Encoded protein: CASSVDRGLQETQYF.

This clonotype was found many times. V is TRBV7-2 and J is TRBJ2-7; perhaps D is TRBD1 or TRBD2 (6 bases each). V gave up 1 base and J gave up 9 bases, with 22 bases separating them. CDR1 SGHTA and CDR2 FQGNSA come from the germline V gene. The CDR3 loop spans 16 amino acids. The CDR3 loop reads CASSLGKGGSFVGQYF. In nucleotides, the CDR3 is TGTGCCAGCAGCTTAGGAAAAGGGGGGAGCTTTGTCGGGCAGTACTTC.

This clonotype was seen at least ten times. In nucleotides, the CDR3 is TGTGCCAGCAGCTTGGGTCCGGTTAGCTCCTACGAGCAGTACTTC. Translated: CASSLGPVSSYEQYF. The chain couples TRBV5-4 to TRBJ2-7; no reliable D call. CDR3 size: 15 residues. Germline-derived CDR1 and CDR2 are SGHNT and YYREEE (reference sequence). The V end lost 0 bases, the J end lost 0 bases, and 10 bases lay between the germline ends.

This clonotype has at least ten counts. The J gene is TRBJ2-3, the V gene TRBV20-1; either TRBD1 or TRBD2 may supply D (5 bases each). CDR3 length equals 13 residues. V was clipped by 6 bases and J by 6 bases, with 16 bases between them. Germline V gene lookup returns CDR1 DFQATT and CDR2 SNEGSKA (reference sequence). CDR3: CSASEGPPDTQYF. CDR3 nucleotide sequence: TGCAGTGCCTCTGAGGGGCCCCCGGATACGCAGTATTTT.